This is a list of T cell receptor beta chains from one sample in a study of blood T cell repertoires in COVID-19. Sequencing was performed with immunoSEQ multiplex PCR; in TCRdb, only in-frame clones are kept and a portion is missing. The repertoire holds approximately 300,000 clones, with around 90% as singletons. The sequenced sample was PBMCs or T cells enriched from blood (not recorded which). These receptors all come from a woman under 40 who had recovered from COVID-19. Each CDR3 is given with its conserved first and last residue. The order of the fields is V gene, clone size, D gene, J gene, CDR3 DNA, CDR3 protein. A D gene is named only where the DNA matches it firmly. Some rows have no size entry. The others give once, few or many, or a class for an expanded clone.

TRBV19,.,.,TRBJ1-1,TGTGCCAGTAGTAGCCCGCAGTCAAGAGCTTTCTTT,CASSSPQSRAFF
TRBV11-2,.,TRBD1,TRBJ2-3,TGTGCCAGCAGCTGGGGACAGGGGATTCCGACAGATACGCAGTATTTT,CASSWGQGIPTDTQYF
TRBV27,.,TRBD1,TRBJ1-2,TGTGCCAGCAGCTACGGTGGGACAGGGATCTATGGCTACACCTTC,CASSYGGTGIYGYTF
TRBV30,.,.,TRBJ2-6,TGTGCCTGGAGTGTGAGTCTCGGGGCCAACGTCCTGACTTTC,CAWSVSLGANVLTF
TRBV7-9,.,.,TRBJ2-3,TGTGCCAGCAGCCGGGGACAGCGGGGGAATACGCAGTATTTT,CASSRGQRGNTQYF
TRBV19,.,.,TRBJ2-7,TGTGCCAGTAGTGACTCGGGACTCATCTACGAGCAGTACTTC,CASSDSGLIYEQYF
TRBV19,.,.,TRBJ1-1,TGTGCCAGTTCCATTCGGGGGTTAACGGCGAACACTGAAGCTTTCTTT,CASSIRGLTANTEAFF
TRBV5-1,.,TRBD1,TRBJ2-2,TGCGCCAGCAGCCCGACAGGGACGAACACCGGGGAGCTGTTTTTT,CASSPTGTNTGELFF
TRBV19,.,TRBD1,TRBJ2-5,TGTGCCAGTAGGAAGGGGGCAAATCAGGAGACCCAGTACTTC,CASRKGANQETQYF
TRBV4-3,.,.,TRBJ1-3,TGCGCCAGCAGCCCGGGGACTCACTCTGGAAACACCATATATTTT,CASSPGTHSGNTIYF
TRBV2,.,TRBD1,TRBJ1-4,TGTGCCAGCAGTTATATCCCCGGGACAGGGCAAGAAAAACTGTTTTTT,CASSYIPGTGQEKLFF
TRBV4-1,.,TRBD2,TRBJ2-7,TGCGCCAGCAGCGGGACGACTAGCTCCGAGCAGTACTTC,CASSGTTSSEQYF
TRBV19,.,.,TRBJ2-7,TGTGCCAGTAGTATAGTCGGCCGCGGGACTGGCTCCTACGAGCAGTACTTC,CASSIVGRGTGSYEQYF
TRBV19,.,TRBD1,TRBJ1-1,TGTGCCAGTAGTACGGGACAGGGAAACACTGAAGCTTTCTTT,CASSTGQGNTEAFF
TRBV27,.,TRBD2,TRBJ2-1,TGTGCCAGCAGTTTCGGGGGGTCTGTCTACAATGAGCAGTTCTTC,CASSFGGSVYNEQFF
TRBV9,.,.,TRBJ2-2,TGTGCCAGCAGCGGGGTTGGGGCGGGGGAGCTGTTTTTT,CASSGVGAGELFF
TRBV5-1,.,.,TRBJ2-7,TGCGCCAGCACCATCACGATGGGCTTACCCTACTACGAGCAGTACTTC,CASTITMGLPYYEQYF
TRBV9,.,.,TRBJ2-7,TGTGCCAGCAGCGGGGGGGAGGACGAGCAGTACTTC,CASSGGEDEQYF
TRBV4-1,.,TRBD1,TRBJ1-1,TGCGCCAGCAGCCAGTGGGACAGGGACACTGAAGCTTTCTTT,CASSQWDRDTEAFF
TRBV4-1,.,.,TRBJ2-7,TGCGCCAGCAGCCAAGTCATTCCGGGTTCCTCCTACGAGCAGTACTTC,CASSQVIPGSSYEQYF
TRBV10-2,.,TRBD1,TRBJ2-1,TGCGCCAGCAGTGAGTGGGGGACAGGGATCTACAATGAGCAGTTCTTC,CASSEWGTGIYNEQFF
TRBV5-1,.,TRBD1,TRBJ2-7,TGCGCCAGCAGCGTAGACAGGGACTCCTACGAGCAGTACTTC,CASSVDRDSYEQYF
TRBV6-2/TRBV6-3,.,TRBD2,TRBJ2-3,TGTGCCAGCAGTCCACTAGCGGGGGGTGTCACAGATACGCAGTATTTT,CASSPLAGGVTDTQYF
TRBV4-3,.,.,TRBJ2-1,TGCGCCAGCAGCCAAGAGGCCACCGCGGGGCGGGAGCAGTTCTTC,CASSQEATAGREQFF
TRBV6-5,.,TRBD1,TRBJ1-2,TGTGCCAGCAGGGGACAGGGTTCACGCTATGGCTACACCTTC,CASRGQGSRYGYTF
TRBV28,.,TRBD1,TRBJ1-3,TGTGCCAGCAGTAAGAAACAGGGGGCTTCGGGAAACACCATATATTTT,CASSKKQGASGNTIYF
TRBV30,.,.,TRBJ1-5,TGTGCCTGGAGTGTGGGTGGAGCCGGCGTCCAGCATTTT,CAWSVGGAGVQHF
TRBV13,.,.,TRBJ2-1,TGTGCCAGCAGCGGACCTACCGGGGGTGAGCAGTTCTTC,CASSGPTGGEQFF
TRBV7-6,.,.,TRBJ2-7,TGTGCCAGCAGTTCCCGTACGGGCTACGAGCAGTACTTC,CASSSRTGYEQYF
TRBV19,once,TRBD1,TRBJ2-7,TGTGCCAGTAGTCTCCGGGACAGACCCTACGAGCAGTACTTC,CASSLRDRPYEQYF
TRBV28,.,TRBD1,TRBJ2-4,TGTGCCAGCAGGACCTGGACAGGGGATTTAGCCAAAAACATTCAGTACTTC,CASRTWTGDLAKNIQYF
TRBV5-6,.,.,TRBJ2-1,TGTGCCAGCAGCCCCGGAGGGTCCTACAATGAGCAGTTCTTC,CASSPGGSYNEQFF
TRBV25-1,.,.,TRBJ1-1,TGTGCCAGCAGTGAAGGAGGGCGGCTGAACACTGAAGCTTTCTTT,CASSEGGRLNTEAFF
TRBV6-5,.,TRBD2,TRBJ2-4,TGTGCCAGCAGTTTATATGGTAGCGGGGCGACCTGGTACTTC,CASSLYGSGATWYF